The next 10 T cell receptor beta chains were all read from a single sample in a study of blood T cell repertoires in COVID-19 (dated by TCRdb to about 2020). Libraries were made using the immunoSEQ multiplex PCR assay. TCRdb took over this immuneACCESS table, retaining in-frame rearrangements with V and J assigned. Such tables are incomplete; in checked studies, under half of the missing clones stem from an unresolved V gene, and the remainder is unexplained. In all, the sample holds approximately 10,000 clones, and about 80% of those were seen once. About a fifth of the sample is taken by the ten largest. The source material was peripheral blood. These receptors were collected from a human donor in a cohort sampled during active COVID-19.

This clone was seen once. This sequence joins TRBV5-6 and TRBJ1-1, with a tentative D call TRBD1 (6 bases). The CDR3 length is 16 residues. V lost 1 base and J 1 base, leaving 14 bases between the germline ends. Germline CDR1 SGHDT, CDR2 YYEEEE. As DNA, the CDR3 is TGTGCCAGCAGCTTGAGGGGGGGGCTCCCGAACACTGAAGCTTTCTTT. Translated, it gives CASSLRGGLPNTEAFF.

The chain carries TRBV4-1 and TRBJ2-2; D is possibly TRBD1 (6 bases). Germline V lookup: CDR1 MGHRA, CDR2 YSYEKL. The V end lost 4 bases, the J end lost 5 bases, and 20 bases lay between the germline ends. The CDR3 extends over 17 amino acids. For the CDR3, the DNA is TGCGCCAGCAGCCCCGGCGGACAGAACCTGCGGACCGGGGAGCTGTTTTTT. It translates to CASSPGGQNLRTGELFF.

This clone has only a few counts. This chain connects TRBV6-5 to TRBJ1-6; D gene ambiguous. The CDR3 runs 13 residues. Trimming pared 7 bases from V and 12 bases from J, leaving 16 bases between. Germline lookup yields CDR1 MNHEY and CDR2 SVGAGI. The CDR3 bases are TGTGCCAGCATCTCCCCAGGAGGCGGACCCCTCCACTTT. It specifies CASISPGGGPLHF.

This chain connects TRBV6-6 to TRBJ2-1, with 10 bases that match TRBD1. V lost 7 bases to trimming and J lost 4 bases; unmatched junction nucleotides: 4. In germline, CDR1 is MNHNY, CDR2 SVGAGI (reference sequence). CDR3 size: 14 residues. The CDR3 is CASNGQGGYNEQFF. In DNA form, the CDR3 reads TGTGCCAGCAACGGACAGGGGGGATACAATGAGCAGTTCTTC.

This clone was detected once. The rearrangement joins TRBV27 to TRBJ1-6, with no clear D. The V and J ends lost 2 bases and 8 bases respectively, with 19 bases between them. CDR1 MNHEY and CDR2 SMNVEV come from the germline V gene (reference sequence). The CDR3 length is 17 residues. The chain's CDR3 is CASSLNPPGSRYSPLHF. The CDR3 nucleotides read TGTGCCAGCAGTTTAAATCCGCCGGGTTCAAGATATTCACCCCTCCACTTT.

The gene calls are TRBV5-6 and TRBJ2-4, with a possible D match to TRBD1 (6 bases). The CDR3 has 16 residues. Trimming shortened V by 0 bases and J by 1 base, and 11 bases separated the two germline ends. The germline CDR1 and CDR2 sequences are SGHDT and YYEEEE. The CDR3 protein is CASSLGGGAAKNIQYF. In nucleotides, the CDR3 is TGTGCCAGCAGCTTGGGAGGGGGTGCGGCCAAAAACATTCAGTACTTC.

The genes are TRBV5-1 and TRBJ2-1; TRBD1 might be the D (6 bases). The ends were cut back, 2 bases at V and 6 bases at J, with 12 bases in the middle. The CDR3 covers 14 residues. Germline values: CDR1 SGHRS, CDR2 YFSETQ. CDR3 protein: CASSFIQGRNEQFF. In nucleotides, the CDR3 is TGCGCCAGCAGCTTTATACAGGGCCGCAATGAGCAGTTCTTC.

This sequence joins TRBV7-3 and TRBJ1-1; D not resolved. Trimming removed 8 bases at V and 6 bases at J, with 19 bases between. In germline, CDR1 is SGHTA, CDR2 FQGTGA. This CDR3 is built from 14 residues. CDR3 region: CASSRWASGAEAFF. The CDR3, as DNA: TGTGCCAGCTCTCGGTGGGCATCCGGCGCTGAAGCTTTCTTT.

This chain joins TRBV4-1 and TRBJ1-6; perhaps TRBD1 as D (6 bases). The CDR3 has 17 residues. Germline V gene lookup returns CDR1 MGHRA and CDR2 YSYEKL. The V gene lost 6 bases and the J gene lost 8 bases, with 23 bases spanning the gap. CDR3 loop: CASRKIGHRASDSPLHF. CDR3 in DNA: TGCGCCAGCAGGAAGATCGGACACAGGGCGTCGGATTCACCCCTCCACTTT.

The chain employs TRBV7-2 and TRBJ2-5; weak D call: TRBD1 (7 bases). The V and J ends lost 1 base and 7 bases respectively, with 19 bases between them. The CDR3 covers 16 residues. Germline values: CDR1 SGHTA, CDR2 FQGNSA. The chain's CDR3 is CASSLGSASGGGTQYF. The CDR3 coding sequence is TGTGCCAGCAGCTTAGGTTCCGCGTCAGGGGGAGGGACCCAGTACTTC.